Listed here are 21 T cell receptor beta chains from one sample, sequenced in a study of blood T cell repertoires in COVID-19. TCRdb keeps only in-frame clones here, not all; method: immunoSEQ multiplex PCR. The sample consists of around 290,000 clones, more than 85% of them appearing once. The source material was peripheral blood. The receptors were gathered from a woman between 25 and 40 years old with COVID-19, enrolled during active disease.

The chain uses TRBV5-1 and TRBJ2-7; TRBD2 might be the D (5 bases). CDR3 length equals 15 residues. CDR1 and CDR2 from the germline V gene are SGHRS and YFSETQ. The V end was cut by 4 bases, the J end by 0 bases, with 14 bases between. The CDR3 loop reads CASSASPGSSYEQYF. CDR3 in DNA: TGCGCCAGCAGCGCTTCTCCGGGGAGCTCCTACGAGCAGTACTTC.

This rearrangement joins TRBV29-1 to TRBJ1-1; D perhaps matches TRBD1 (5 bases). The CDR3 covers 13 residues. The V end was cut by 7 bases, the J end by 5 bases, with 17 bases between. Germline CDR1 and CDR2: SQVTM and ANQGSEA. CDR3 residues: CSAGGTWGTEAFF. The CDR3 nucleotides are TGCAGCGCCGGGGGGACGTGGGGAACTGAAGCTTTCTTT.

The chain employs TRBV19 and TRBJ2-1; a weak D match, TRBD1 (6 bases). Germline V gene lookup returns CDR1 LNHDA and CDR2 SQIVND (reference sequence). V dropped 2 bases and J dropped 0 bases, with 14 bases sitting between them. This CDR3 contains 17 residues. CDR3 sequence reads: CASSIYAGTRSYNEQFF. As DNA, the CDR3 is TGTGCCAGTAGTATATACGCCGGGACACGCTCCTACAATGAGCAGTTCTTC.

The chain is built from TRBV5-1 and TRBJ2-2; D call uncertain. CDR1 and CDR2 (germline): SGHRS, YFSETQ. Trimming left V 2 bases short and J 7 bases short, with 18 bases between. The CDR3 totals 16 residues. This CDR3 reads CASSLASFLKIGELFF. For the CDR3, the DNA is TGCGCCAGCAGCTTAGCTAGTTTTTTGAAAATCGGGGAGCTGTTTTTT.

The V gene is TRBV24-1, the J gene TRBJ2-6; 7 bases are a match to TRBD1. Trimming removed 6 bases from V and 2 bases from J; junction bases left unmatched: 6. There are 16 residues in the CDR3. Germline loops: CDR1 KGHDR, CDR2 SFDVKD. The CDR3 region is CATSRNQGAGANVLTF. The CDR3, as DNA: TGTGCCACCAGTAGAAACCAGGGGGCTGGGGCCAACGTCCTGACTTTC.

The rearrangement links TRBV11-2 to TRBJ1-1; possible D gene TRBD1, 5 bases. CDR1 is SGHAT, CDR2 FQNNGV, per germline. The CDR3 is made up of 14 amino acids. V lost 0 bases to trimming and J lost 4 bases, with 9 bases between them. The CDR3: CASSLERGGTEAFF. The CDR3 bases are TGTGCCAGCAGCTTAGAAAGGGGTGGCACTGAAGCTTTCTTT.

This chain connects TRBV7-2 to TRBJ2-7, with 7 bases that match TRBD1. This CDR3 has 14 amino acids. Trimming removed 2 bases from V and 3 bases from J; junction bases left unmatched: 4. Germline CDR1 is SGHTA and CDR2 is FQGNSA. The CDR3 DNA follows: TGTGCCAGCAGCTTACGGACAGGTGACTACGAGCAGTACTTC. It encodes CASSLRTGDYEQYF.

V and J are TRBV2 and TRBJ2-5; TRBD2 aligns across 9 bases. This CDR3 is 12 amino acids long. V shed 4 bases, J shed 7 bases, and the junction held 1 base outside the gene matches. The germline CDR1 and CDR2 sequences are SNHLY and FYNNEI. CDR3 bases: TGTGCCAGCAGTGGGCGGGAGGGGACCCAGTACTTC. It is translated as CASSGREGTQYF.

The V call is TRBV29-1, the J call TRBJ1-1; D uncertain. This CDR3 spans 13 amino acids. V was cut by 5 bases and J by 4 bases, with 14 bases left in between. Germline V lookup: CDR1 SQVTM, CDR2 ANQGSEA. This CDR3 is CSVTKPEATEAFF. CDR3 sequence (DNA): TGCAGCGTTACAAAACCTGAGGCCACTGAAGCTTTCTTT.

The chain recombines TRBV27 with TRBJ2-2; D remains unclear. V lost 3 bases and J lost 2, with 7 bases in between. Germline V CDR1 and CDR2: MNHEY, SMNVEV (reference sequence). This CDR3 contains 14 residues. The CDR3 here is CASSFYRNTGELFF. CDR3 bases: TGTGCCAGCAGTTTCTACAGAAACACCGGGGAGCTGTTTTTT.

The chain couples TRBV7-9 to TRBJ2-4, with a tentative D call TRBD2 (6 bases). Trimming removed 4 bases at V and 5 bases at J, with 15 bases between. CDR3 length: 15 amino acids. The germline gives CDR1 SEHNR, CDR2 FQNEAQ (reference sequence). The CDR3 loop is CASSWGPAGQNIQYF. CDR3 coding DNA: TGTGCCAGCAGCTGGGGACCCGCGGGGCAAAACATTCAGTACTTC.

This sequence joins TRBV14 and TRBJ1-1, with TRBD1 as a possible D gene (6 bases). The CDR3 length is 15 residues. Germline loops: CDR1 SGHDN, CDR2 FVKESK. Trimming cost V 4 bases and J 5 bases, with 17 bases left between them. DNA for the CDR3: TGTGCCAGCAGCCCCGGTAGGGGGTCGAGAACTGAAGCTTTCTTT. Translation: CASSPGRGSRTEAFF.

The chain's CDR3 is CASRPTSGRDTGELFF. In DNA form, the CDR3 reads TGCGCCAGCAGGCCAACTAGCGGGAGGGACACCGGGGAGCTGTTTTTT. The chain joins TRBV5-1 to TRBJ2-2; 13 nucleotides match TRBD2. The CDR3 loop spans 16 amino acids. The ends lost 5 bases at V and 3 bases at J; junction bases unmatched: 4. Germline-derived CDR1 and CDR2 are SGHRS and YFSETQ.

The V gene is TRBV5-5, the J gene TRBJ1-6; perhaps TRBD1 as D (5 bases). The V and J ends lost 4 bases and 8 bases respectively, with 13 bases between them. The CDR3 extends over 14 amino acids. Germline V gene data show CDR1 as SGHKS and CDR2 as YYEKEE (reference sequence). The CDR3, as DNA: TGTGCCAGCAGCCTCCCCTGGGGGGATTCACCCCTCCACTTT. This sequence encodes CASSLPWGDSPLHF.

The sample holds one count of this clone. The chain carries TRBV15 and TRBJ2-2, with 7 bases that match TRBD2. V lost 0 bases, J lost 6 bases, and 10 bases stayed unmatched. The CDR3 spans 17 residues. Germline CDR1 and CDR2: LNHNV and YYDKDF (reference sequence). CDR3 sequence: CATSREALSGLAGELFF. The CDR3 DNA reads as TGTGCCACCAGCAGAGAGGCACTTAGCGGGCTGGCCGGGGAGCTGTTTTTT. Full variable domain (missing parts from reference TRBV15 and TRBJ2-2): DAMVIQNPRYQVTQFGKPVTLSCSQTLNHNVMYWYQQKSSQAPKLLFHYYDKDFNNEADTPDNFQSRRPNTSFCFLDIRSPGLGDTAMYLCATSREALSGLAGELFFGEGSRLTVL.

CDR3 sequence: CASSLPWTGRTNEKLFF. DNA for the CDR3: TGTGCCAGCAGCTTACCATGGACAGGACGGACTAATGAAAAACTGTTTTTT. This chain uses TRBV7-6 with TRBJ1-4; the match to TRBD1 covers 7 bases. V gave up 2 bases and J gave up 2 bases; unmatched junction bases: 8. This CDR3 region has 17 residues. Looked up from germline, CDR1 is SGHVS and CDR2 is FNYEAQ.

On this clone: The same CDR3 can be traced to other DNA sequences in this sample. The V call is TRBV28, the J call TRBJ1-6; D is undetermined. CDR3 length: 12 amino acids. Germline V gene lookup returns CDR1 MDHEN and CDR2 SYDVKM. V lost 5 bases, J lost 6 bases, and 5 bases lay in between. The CDR3, as DNA: TGTGCCAGCAGTCTACTTAATTCACCCCTCCACTTT. Its protein product is CASSLLNSPLHF.

V and J are TRBV5-6 and TRBJ2-1; 7 bases line up with TRBD2. The J segment lost 7 bases and the V segment lost 0 bases, leaving 7 bases of the junction unmatched. Germline V lookup: CDR1 SGHDT, CDR2 YYEEEE. The CDR3 spans 15 residues. As DNA, the CDR3 is TGTGCCAGCAGCTTGGGACTAGCCCTGGGGAATGAGCAGTTCTTC. It translates to CASSLGLALGNEQFF.

The chain has TRBV7-8 and TRBJ2-3; TRBD2 aligns across 9 bases. V lost 7 bases and J lost 4; bases outside the gene matches: 9. Germline CDR1 reads SGHVS; CDR2 reads FQNEAQ. CDR3 length: 15 amino acids. CDR3 coding DNA: TGTGCCAGCACCCGAGCGGGAGGTTTCGCAGATACGCAGTATTTT. Its protein is CASTRAGGFADTQYF.

The rearrangement uses TRBV5-1 and TRBJ1-1, with D perhaps TRBD1 (6 bases). The CDR3 has 15 amino acids. Trimming took 4 bases from V and 2 from J, leaving 15 bases between them. Germline V CDR1 and CDR2: SGHRS, YFSETQ. The CDR3 DNA reads TGCGCCAGCAGCCCCTTTCGGACAGCAAACACTGAAGCTTTCTTT. This encodes CASSPFRTANTEAFF.

V usage is TRBV6-5 and J usage is TRBJ2-1; maybe TRBD1 (6 bases). Trimming stripped 6 bases from V and 10 bases from J, with 10 bases between. Germline lookup yields CDR1 MNHEY and CDR2 SVGAGI. The CDR3 extends over 11 amino acids. The CDR3 nucleotides are TGTGCCAGCAGCCAAGGGACAGAGCAGTTCTTC. This sequence encodes CASSQGTEQFF.